These T cell receptor beta chains were read from a single sample in a study of CD8 T cells in ankylosing spondylitis. TCRdb reprocessed the 5' RACE reads via MiXCR and lists one record per CDR3 protein. The sample shows 200,000 to 250,000 distinct CDR3 sequences, around 17% of them seen only once. The specimen was blood, either unsorted or a sorted T cell fraction (not recorded which). The receptors originated from a male donor with ankylosing spondylitis. CDR3s include the opening cysteine and the closing phenylalanine or tryptophan. D genes are given only for firm matches. Part of the rows lack a size; the others show once, few, many or a class for expanded clones.

TGCAGCGCCCGCCGGGGAAACGAGCAGTACTTC CSARRGNEQYF TRBJ2-7 TRBV29-1 many .
TGTGCTAGTGGTGGACAGGACAGGGGTGGGCCCGGGGAGCTGTTTTTT CASGGQDRGGPGELFF TRBJ2-2 TRBV12-5 few TRBD1
TGTGCCAGCAGTTTTAGAACAGTACAAGAGACCCAGTACTTC CASSFRTVQETQYF TRBJ2-5 TRBV12-3/TRBV12-4 many .
TGTGCCAGCAGTTTAACAGGGGGGAACGCCGAGCAGTACTTC CASSLTGGNAEQYF TRBJ2-7 TRBV28 few TRBD1
TGTGCCAGCAGCTTAGTACTAGCGGGTAGCACAGATACGCAGTATTTT CASSLVLAGSTDTQYF TRBJ2-3 TRBV7-9 . TRBD2
TGTGCCAGCCGGGCAGGGGACTTGAACACTGAAGCTTTCTTT CASRAGDLNTEAFF TRBJ1-1 TRBV12-3/TRBV12-4 many .
TGTGCCAGCAGTGCTCAAGGGACAGGGGGCGCAGATACGCAGTATTTT CASSAQGTGGADTQYF TRBJ2-3 TRBV6-4 few TRBD1
TGTGCCAGCAGTTTATTGGGGACGGAGGGAACCGGGGAGCTGTTTTTT CASSLLGTEGTGELFF TRBJ2-2 TRBV27 . .
TGTGCCAGCAGCCCACCCTATAGCGGGAGGACCTACAATGAGCAGTTCTTC CASSPPYSGRTYNEQFF TRBJ2-1 TRBV7-9 few TRBD2
TGTGCCAGCAGTTTACAATTCGTCGGGACTAGCCCCGGAACGGCAGATACGCAGTATTTT CASSLQFVGTSPGTADTQYF TRBJ2-3 TRBV27 . TRBD2
TGTGCCAGCAGCTTCCAGCCCTGGACAAACACAGATACGCAGTATTTT CASSFQPWTNTDTQYF TRBJ2-3 TRBV11-2 few .
TGCGCCAGCAGCTTGGTGGGGGCACCCACCGCCGACAATGAGCAGTTCTTC CASSLVGAPTADNEQFF TRBJ2-1 TRBV5-1 few .
TGTGCCAGCAGCTTAGTGGCGGGGGGTACCTACAATGAGCAGTTCTTC CASSLVAGGTYNEQFF TRBJ2-1 TRBV7-2 few TRBD2